Listed below are T cell receptor beta chains from one sample, sequenced in a study of cytomegalovirus exposure and HLA in healthy donors. Assay used: immunoSEQ multiplex PCR; TCRdb lists only in-frame clones, some missing. The table shows fewer than 45,000 clones, with approximately 80% occurring only once. The material sequenced was PBMCs. The receptors stem from a male donor in good health and CMV-seronegative. Both conserved end residues are part of each CDR3. A D gene is named only where the DNA matches it firmly. Rows give clone size only sometimes, using once, few, many, or a class for an expanded clone.

J,V,size,length,D,DNA,CDR3
TRBJ1-4,TRBV6-1,.,15,.,TGTGCCAGCAGGGCCGGGACAACAACTAATGAAAAACTGTTTTTT,CASRAGTTTNEKLFF
TRBJ1-1,TRBV28,.,15,TRBD1,TGTGCCAGCAGTTTATTGGACAGGGAGAACACTGAAGCTTTCTTT,CASSLLDRENTEAFF
TRBJ2-7,TRBV14,.,12,.,TGTGCCAGCAGTCGACAATGGTACGAGCAGTACTTC,CASSRQWYEQYF
TRBJ1-6,TRBV28,.,14,.,TGTGCCAGCAGTTTACTAGAGGGAGTTTCACCCCTCCACTTT,CASSLLEGVSPLHF
TRBJ1-2,TRBV28,.,14,.,TGTGCCAGCAGTTTTGGGGGGTATAACTATGGCTACACCTTC,CASSFGGYNYGYTF
TRBJ1-1,TRBV6-1,few,14,.,TGTGCCAGCAGTGAAAGGGGTTTTCGGACTGAAGCTTTCTTT,CASSERGFRTEAFF
TRBJ2-5,TRBV5-1,few,14,.,TGCGCCAGCAGCTTGGGACTGGGTCAAGAGACCCAGTACTTC,CASSLGLGQETQYF
TRBJ1-4,TRBV19,.,15,TRBD1,TGTGCCAGTAGGGGCGGGACAGGGCAAGGTGAAAAACTGTTTTTT,CASRGGTGQGEKLFF
TRBJ2-7,TRBV25-1,.,15,TRBD1,TGTGCCAGCAGCCCAACAGGGGACCTCTCCTACGAGCAGTACTTC,CASSPTGDLSYEQYF
TRBJ1-1,TRBV7-9,.,11,.,TGTGCCCTAGGGGTCGGTGTTGGAGCTTTCTTT,CALGVGVGAFF
TRBJ2-3,TRBV10-3,.,17,.,TGTGCCATCAGTGAGTCGCAGCTCGACAGCCGCACAGATACGCAGTATTTT,CAISESQLDSRTDTQYF
TRBJ2-3,TRBV7-9,.,15,TRBD2,TGTGCCAGCAGCCCATCTAGCGGGAGGGCCGATACGCAGTATTTT,CASSPSSGRADTQYF
TRBJ1-3,TRBV2,.,15,TRBD1,TGTGCCAGCAGTCCCGGGACAGGCCCGAGAAACACCATATATTTT,CASSPGTGPRNTIYF
TRBJ2-7,TRBV5-4,.,13,.,TGTGCCAGCAGCCCAACAGGGACTAACGAGCAGTACTTC,CASSPTGTNEQYF
TRBJ2-7,TRBV5-1,once,16,.,TGCGCCAGCAGCTTGCTTAGGGGCGGTGATTTCTACGAGCAGTACTTC,CASSLLRGGDFYEQYF
TRBJ2-7,TRBV2,.,12,TRBD1,TGTGCCAGTCCCGGACAGGGCCACGAGCAGTACTTC,CASPGQGHEQYF
TRBJ1-6,TRBV5-1,.,14,TRBD1,TGCGCCAGCAGCTTTAGACAGGGTGGTTCACCCCTCCACTTT,CASSFRQGGSPLHF
TRBJ1-4,TRBV4-1,.,15,.,TGCGCCAGCAGCCAAGTTTACGGACAGAGTGAAAAACTGTTTTTT,CASSQVYGQSEKLFF
TRBJ1-2,TRBV9,.,14,.,TGTGCCAGCAGCGTAGAGGACATCAACTATGGCTACACCTTC,CASSVEDINYGYTF
TRBJ2-7,TRBV27,.,13,.,TGTGCCAGCAGTTTCCAGGGGTCCTACGAGCAGTACTTC,CASSFQGSYEQYF
TRBJ2-2,TRBV5-4,few,16,.,TGTGCCAGCAGGTACACAGGGATGACGAACACCGGGGAGCTGTTTTTT,CASRYTGMTNTGELFF
TRBJ1-3,TRBV30,few,14,.,TGTGCCTGGAGTGTACGGGGCTCTGGAAACACCATATATTTT,CAWSVRGSGNTIYF
TRBJ1-6,TRBV28,.,15,.,TGTGCCAGCAGTTTATCCCCAGGGTATAATTCACCCCTCCACTTT,CASSLSPGYNSPLHF
TRBJ2-5,TRBV5-6,.,12,.,TGTGCCAGCAGCAACATGGAAGAGACCCAGTACTTC,CASSNMEETQYF
TRBJ1-4,TRBV5-1,.,16,TRBD1,TGCGCCAGCAGCTTGTCCCGACAGGGTGGTAATGAAAAACTGTTTTTT,CASSLSRQGGNEKLFF
TRBJ1-1,TRBV7-9,.,15,.,TGTGCCAGCAGCTTACTCGCAGGGGCCAACACTGAAGCTTTCTTT,CASSLLAGANTEAFF
TRBJ2-2,TRBV6-1,.,11,.,TGTGCCAGCAGTGAATGGGCAGGGTGGTTTTTT,CASSEWAGWFF
TRBJ2-7,TRBV19,.,15,TRBD1,TGTGCCAGTAGTATAGGTGGGACAGGGCCCTACGAGCAGTACTTC,CASSIGGTGPYEQYF
TRBJ1-3,TRBV2,.,15,.,TGTGCCAGCAGTGCTACGGGGTTCTTGGGAAACACCATATATTTT,CASSATGFLGNTIYF
TRBJ2-7,TRBV28,.,14,.,TGTGCCAGCTCGCCAGGGATCGCCATCTACGAGCAGTACTTC,CASSPGIAIYEQYF
TRBJ2-2,TRBV6-1,few,14,.,TGTGCCAGCCCCGGATGGGCCGGCACCGGGGAGCTGTTTTTT,CASPGWAGTGELFF
TRBJ2-3,TRBV7-3,.,15,TRBD2,TGTGCCAGCAGCCCTGTAGCGGGGGCGACAGATACGCAGTATTTT,CASSPVAGATDTQYF
TRBJ1-3,TRBV10-2,few,12,.,TGCGCAGCGATGGGAGCTGGAAACACCATATATTTT,CAAMGAGNTIYF
TRBJ2-5,TRBV5-1,.,15,TRBD2,TGCGCCAGCAATCCCGGCACTAGCGGACAAGAGACCCAGTACTTC,CASNPGTSGQETQYF
TRBJ1-1,TRBV13,.,16,.,TGTGCCAGCAGCTTAGAGGGAGCGGGGATGAACACTGAAGCTTTCTTT,CASSLEGAGMNTEAFF
TRBJ1-1,TRBV27,.,15,.,TGTGCCAGCAGTTTATATTGGGGGCATGAAACTGAAGCTTTCTTT,CASSLYWGHETEAFF
TRBJ1-2,TRBV5-6,.,15,TRBD1,TGTGCCAGCAGCCCCGGGACAGCTGCTAACTATGGCTACACCTTC,CASSPGTAANYGYTF
TRBJ2-4,TRBV10-3,.,18,TRBD2,TGTGCCATCAGCCCGACTAGCGGGAGGGTTCGCGGCAAAAACATTCAGTACTTC,CAISPTSGRVRGKNIQYF